This TCR beta chain was sequenced during a study of cytomegalovirus exposure and HLA in healthy donors. Primers for the PCR totalled 60 Vbeta and 13 Jbeta. Clones were read by immunoSEQ multiplex PCR, and TCRdb kept only the in-frame ones, dropping some. Of around 130,000 clones detected, about three quarters appear once; the ten largest clones hold 1.6%. Trimming removed 0 bases at V and 1 base at J, with 9 bases between. Looked up from germline, CDR1 is MNHEY and CDR2 is SVGAGI. The CDR3 is 15 amino acids. The sequenced sample was PBMCs. The source is a woman under 40 in good health and CMV-seronegative. The chain joins TRBV6-5 to TRBJ1-1, with TRBD1 as a possible D gene (6 bases). DNA for the CDR3: TGTGCCAGCAGTTACTCACAGGGTTGGAACACTGAAGCTTTCTTT. Translated, it gives CASSYSQGWNTEAFF.